This T cell receptor beta chain was recovered during a study of T cell changes during pregnancy in multiple sclerosis. V lost 3 bases and J lost 5; bases outside the gene matches: 11. The CDR3 extends over 17 amino acids. The germline V gene encodes CDR1 MDHEN and CDR2 SYDVKM. Measured with immunoSEQ multiplex PCR; TCRdb has only the in-frame clones, and not every one. In the table there are fewer than 100,000 clones, 90% to 95% of which are singletons. This clonotype was sampled from a female donor in good health, enrolled as a control in a pregnancy study. The chain is built from TRBV28 and TRBJ2-7, with TRBD2 matching 12 bases. Sequences were derived from peripheral blood, sampled after pregnancy. CDR3 protein: CASSLLAGGPGINEQYF. CDR3 bases: TGTGCCAGCAGTTTGCTAGCGGGAGGGCCAGGTATAAACGAGCAGTACTTC.